What follows are 30 T cell receptor beta chains derived from one specimen sequenced in a study of CD8 T cells in Susac syndrome. Random hexamers were used to reverse transcribe an amount of about 0.5 to 1 ug RNA. TCRdb re-derived calls from the immunoSEQ multiplex PCR reads in MiXCR, one entry per CDR3 protein. The sample yields fewer than 350,000 distinct CDR3 sequences, approximately 91% seen once. The source material was CD8+ T cells from PBMCs. These receptors were collected from a human donor with multiple sclerosis.

The chain has TRBV3-1 and TRBJ2-7, with TRBD2 identical over 9 bases. Germline trimming cut 4 bases from V and 3 bases from J; bases unmatched to any gene: 4. The CDR3 is 14 residues long. Germline V gives CDR1 LGHDT, CDR2 YNNKEL (reference sequence). CDR3 coding DNA: TGTGCCAGCAGCCGTGCAGCGGGAGGCTACGAGCAGTACTTC. It translates to CASSRAAGGYEQYF.

This rearrangement joins TRBV28 to TRBJ2-4, with a weak D call TRBD1 (5 bases). Trimming removed 4 bases from V and 7 bases from J, with 11 bases in between. This CDR3 is 13 amino acids long. Germline CDR1 is MDHEN and CDR2 is SYDVKM. The CDR3 sequence: CASSSGFQNIQYF. The CDR3 DNA reads as TGTGCCAGCAGTTCAGGGTTTCAGAACATTCAGTACTTC.

This clonotype has only one observation. The CDR3, as DNA: TGTGCCAACAGGCCTGCCGTTGGACAGGGACTGTTTTTT. Translating gives CANRPAVGQGLFF. V gene TRBV6-6 combines with J gene TRBJ2-2, with 8 positions matching TRBD1. From germline, CDR1 is MNHNY and CDR2 SVGAGI (reference sequence). The V gene end was trimmed by 10 bases and the J gene end by 14 bases; junction bases not matched to a gene: 15. This CDR3 has 13 residues.

Only a few counts were recorded for this clonotype. Written as DNA, the CDR3 is TGCAGTGCTAGACAGGGGGGCCCCTACGAGCAGTACTTC. Encoded protein: CSARQGGPYEQYF. V gene TRBV20-1 combines with J gene TRBJ2-7; tentative D call: TRBD1 (7 bases). Germline CDR1 is DFQATT and CDR2 is SNEGSKA (reference sequence). Trimming pared 2 bases from V and 2 bases from J, leaving 10 bases between. This CDR3 is 13 amino acids long.

J is TRBJ2-7 and V is TRBV12-3 or TRBV12-4; no clear D gene. V gave up 2 bases and J gave up 4 bases, with 6 bases separating them. This CDR3 has 12 amino acids. Here the CDR3 DNA reads TGTGCCAGCAGTTTAACAGATTACGAGCAGTACTTC. It yields the protein CASSLTDYEQYF.

The chain uses TRBV20-1 and TRBJ2-1; D unclear. Germline CDR1 and CDR2: DFQATT and SNEGSKA (reference sequence). The CDR3 runs 17 residues. The ends were cut back, 1 base at V and 10 bases at J, with 26 bases in the middle. CDR3 DNA: TGCAGTGCTAGAGGGTTGACGGACGGAGCCCCAGTTTGGGAGCAGTTCTTC. Its translation: CSARGLTDGAPVWEQFF.

The chain links TRBV20-1 to TRBJ2-1, with 12 bases aligning to TRBD2. There are 17 residues in the CDR3. V was clipped by 3 bases and J by 8 bases; unmatched bases: 14. In germline, CDR1 is DFQATT, CDR2 SNEGSKA (reference sequence). CDR3 nucleotide sequence: TGCAGTGCTAGGCTGACTAGCGGGAGTAGGGGAGGCCATGAGCAGTTCTTC. It specifies CSARLTSGSRGGHEQFF.

The chain links TRBV5-8 to TRBJ2-6, with unresolved D. V was pared by 3 bases and J by 3 bases, with 10 bases between. The CDR3 loop spans 15 amino acids. CDR1 is SGHTS and CDR2 is YDEGEE in the germline V gene. CDR3 loop: CASSSPWDGANVLTF. DNA of the CDR3: TGTGCCAGCAGCTCGCCCTGGGATGGGGCCAACGTCCTGACTTTC.

The V call is TRBV29-1, the J call TRBJ2-7, with TRBD1 as a possible D gene (5 bases). The germline V gene encodes CDR1 SQVTM and CDR2 ANQGSEA. Trimming removed 4 bases at V and 8 bases at J, with 12 bases between. This CDR3 region has 11 residues. The CDR3 is CSVVARTKQYF. The CDR3 region has the DNA TGCAGCGTTGTTGCCCGGACAAAGCAGTACTTC.

The chain combines TRBV2 with TRBJ1-6, with 7 bases fitting TRBD1. The CDR3 is 15 amino acids. Germline V lookup: CDR1 SNHLY, CDR2 FYNNEI. V was clipped by 5 bases and J by 6 bases; unmatched bases: 7. CDR3 nucleotides: TGTGCCAGCAGTCCCAGGACAGGAGTTAATTCACCCCTCCACTTT. Protein: CASSPRTGVNSPLHF.

The chain combines TRBV27 with TRBJ2-3; possibly TRBD2 for D (5 bases). The CDR3 totals 18 residues. Per the germline V gene, CDR1 is MNHEY and CDR2 is SMNVEV (reference sequence). Between the trimmed V and J ends, which lost 2 bases and 0 bases, there was a span of 18 bases. In nucleotides, the CDR3 is TGTGCCAGCAGTTTAATAAGCGCCTTGGCGGGCAGCACAGATACGCAGTATTTT. Its translation: CASSLISALAGSTDTQYF.

The chain uses TRBV27 and TRBJ1-5; the D gene is possibly TRBD1 (6 bases). Per germline, CDR1 MNHEY and CDR2 SMNVEV (reference sequence). This CDR3 contains 15 residues. Trimming left V 2 bases short and J 0 bases short, with 8 bases between. The CDR3 spells CASSLGTNSNQPQHF. The CDR3 nucleotides are TGTGCCAGCAGTTTAGGGACAAATAGCAATCAGCCCCAGCATTTT.

The chain combines TRBV6-5 with TRBJ1-1; TRBD1 aligns across 7 bases. V lost 6 bases, J lost 8 bases, and 9 bases stayed unmatched. The V gene's germline CDR1 is MNHEY and CDR2 SVGAGI. The CDR3 is 13 amino acids. The DNA for the CDR3 is TGTGCCAGCAGGGGCAGGGGGTCCCCGGAAGCTTTCTTT. Translating gives CASRGRGSPEAFF.

This clonotype has a handful of counts. This chain uses TRBV7-9 with TRBJ2-1, with TRBD1 matching 7 bases. CDR1 is SEHNR, CDR2 FQNEAQ, per germline (reference sequence). This CDR3 region has 15 residues. V trimming: 5 bases; J trimming: 0 bases; junction bases outside the gene matches: 4. The chain's CDR3 is CASSPGGSSYNEQFF. CDR3 nucleotides: TGTGCCAGCAGCCCAGGGGGAAGCTCCTACAATGAGCAGTTCTTC.

The table lists this clonotype with a count of one. The rearrangement uses TRBV27 and TRBJ2-3, with D possibly being TRBD2 (7 bases). CDR1 and CDR2 from the germline V gene are MNHEY and SMNVEV (reference sequence). The V end lost 6 bases, the J end lost 4 bases, and 20 bases lay between the germline ends. The CDR3 sequence is 16 residues long. The CDR3 DNA reads as TGTGCCAGCAGCCTCGGGTGGGGGGGCCCGGCAGATACGCAGTATTTT. Encoded protein: CASSLGWGGPADTQYF.

V and J are TRBV29-1 and TRBJ1-6; D is unclear. CDR1 SQVTM and CDR2 ANQGSEA come from the germline V gene. The CDR3 runs to 13 residues. V lost 0 bases, J lost 8 bases, and 8 bases lay in between. The CDR3 nucleotides read TGCAGCGTTGAAGATCAGGAGGATTCACCCCTCCACTTT. Its protein is CSVEDQEDSPLHF. The full variable domain, with the rest looked up from reference TRBV29-1 and TRBJ1-6, is SAVISQKPSRDICQRGTSLTIQCQVDSQVTMMFWYRQQPGQSLTLIATANQGSEATYESGFVIDKFPISRPNLTFSTLTVSNMSPEDSSIYLCSVEDQEDSPLHFGNGTRLTVT.

The V and J genes are TRBV9 and TRBJ2-5, with D uncertain. CDR1 and CDR2 from the germline V gene are SGDLS and YYNGEE. V was pared by 4 bases and J by 2 bases, with 12 bases between. The CDR3 is made up of 14 amino acids. CDR3 sequence reads: CASSKELGQETQYF. The DNA for the CDR3 is TGTGCCAGCAGCAAAGAGTTGGGACAAGAGACCCAGTACTTC.

The rearrangement joins TRBV23-1 to TRBJ2-1; the match to TRBD1 covers 9 bases. TRBV23-1 is classed as an ORF, of uncertain function. The CDR3 has 18 amino acids. The V and J ends lost 5 bases and 8 bases, in that order; junction bases with no gene match: 19. CDR3 in amino acids: CASSALRPRDRVLDEQFF. In DNA form, the CDR3 reads TGCGCCAGCAGTGCCCTCAGACCTCGGGACAGGGTACTCGATGAGCAGTTCTTC.

This sequence joins TRBV24-1 and TRBJ2-5, with 12 bases fitting TRBD2. The germline V gene has CDR1 KGHDR and CDR2 SFDVKD. Germline trimming cut 3 bases from V and 2 bases from J; bases unmatched to any gene: 3. The CDR3 is made up of 16 amino acids. The CDR3 region has the DNA TGTGCCACCAGTGATCCTGGACTAGCGGGACAAGAGACCCAGTACTTC. It codes for CATSDPGLAGQETQYF.

The table lists this clonotype with a count of one. The chain carries TRBV19 and TRBJ2-7, with 8 positions matching TRBD2. Trimming cost V 7 bases and J 4 bases; bases outside gene matches: 6. This CDR3 is built from 13 residues. CDR1 is LNHDA, CDR2 SQIVND, per germline (reference sequence). DNA for the CDR3: TGTGCCAGTAAACAGGCTAGCGGGTACGAGCAGTACTTC. Its translation is CASKQASGYEQYF.

The table lists this clonotype with a count of one. The chain recombines TRBV20-1 with TRBJ2-2; D is unclear. Trimming removed 2 bases from V and 5 bases from J, with 6 bases in between. The CDR3 extends over 12 amino acids. Germline V gene sequence: CDR1 DFQATT, CDR2 SNEGSKA (reference sequence). CDR3 sequence: CSARWQTGELFF. CDR3 coding DNA: TGCAGTGCTAGATGGCAGACCGGGGAGCTGTTTTTT.

The CDR3 DNA reads TGTGCCAGCAGTTACGAGAACCTTAGCGGGAGAGCGGATGAGCAGTACTTC. Translation: CASSYENLSGRADEQYF. The chain joins TRBV6-2 or TRBV6-3 to TRBJ2-7, with TRBD2 matching 9 bases. The CDR3 extends over 17 amino acids. Germline-derived CDR1 and CDR2 are MNHEY and SVGEGT. After removal of 2 bases from V and 7 bases from J, the junction contained 15 bases not matched to a gene.

The chain recombines TRBV7-2 with TRBJ2-2; D unresolved. This CDR3 is 12 amino acids long. CDR1 SGHTA and CDR2 FQGNSA come from the germline V gene. V was trimmed by 4 bases and J by 7 bases, leaving 7 bases between them. This CDR3 reads CASSWVSGELFF. CDR3 in DNA: TGTGCCAGCAGCTGGGTTAGCGGGGAGCTGTTTTTT. Drawing the rest from reference TRBV7-2 and TRBJ2-2, the complete variable domain is GAGVSQSPSNKVTEKGKDVELRCDPISGHTALYWYRQSLGQGLEFLIYFQGNSAPDKSGLPSDRFSAERTGGSVSTLTIQRTQQEDSAVYLCASSWVSGELFFGEGSRLTVL.

The V and J genes are TRBV4-2 and TRBJ2-3, with TRBD2 identical over 8 bases. The junction had 12 bases not matched to a gene; V was cut back by 4 bases and J by 6 bases. The CDR3 is made up of 16 amino acids. Germline CDR1 reads LGHNA; CDR2 reads YNFKEQ. CDR3: CASSPRAGGGRDTQYF. The DNA of the CDR3 is TGTGCCAGCAGCCCGCGCGCGGGGGGCGGGAGGGATACGCAGTATTTT.

This sequence joins TRBV7-9 and TRBJ1-4; no definite D call. This CDR3 is built from 13 residues. Germline V CDR1 and CDR2: SEHNR, FQNEAQ (reference sequence). Trimming stripped 5 bases from V and 7 bases from J, with 11 bases between. As DNA, the CDR3 is TGTGCCAGCAGCCTTCCCATATCTGAAAAACTGTTTTTT. This sequence encodes CASSLPISEKLFF.

The chain is built from TRBV19 and TRBJ2-2; D uncertain. Per germline, CDR1 LNHDA and CDR2 SQIVND (reference sequence). Between the trimmed V and J ends, which lost 6 bases and 6 bases, there was a span of 17 bases. This CDR3 comprises 15 residues. The CDR3 spells CASRTGPLFAGELFF. The CDR3, as DNA: TGTGCCAGTAGGACGGGTCCTCTCTTCGCCGGGGAGCTGTTTTTT.

V usage is TRBV7-2 and J usage is TRBJ1-1; TRBD1 aligns across 7 bases. The CDR3 is made up of 14 amino acids. The junction had 9 bases not matched to a gene; V was cut back by 4 bases and J by 7 bases. Per the germline V gene, CDR1 is SGHTA and CDR2 is FQGNSA. The CDR3 sequence is CASSSYGGQFEAFF. The DNA for the CDR3 is TGTGCCAGCAGCTCATACGGGGGACAGTTTGAAGCTTTCTTT.

The chain joins TRBV27 to TRBJ2-5; the match to TRBD2 covers 7 bases. Per the germline V gene, CDR1 is MNHEY and CDR2 is SMNVEV (reference sequence). V lost 1 base and J lost 1; bases outside the gene matches: 0. The CDR3 loop spans 14 amino acids. This CDR3 is CASSLWGGQETQYF. CDR3 coding DNA: TGTGCCAGCAGTTTATGGGGGGGCCAAGAGACCCAGTACTTC.

The gene calls are TRBV4-2 and TRBJ2-3; 14 bases agree with TRBD2. V lost 4 bases to trimming and J lost 0 bases; unmatched junction nucleotides: 6. Germline CDR1 is LGHNA and CDR2 is YNFKEQ. This CDR3 has 18 amino acids. CDR3 sequence: CASSRLAGGTPSTDTQYF. The CDR3 nucleotides read TGTGCCAGCAGCCGACTAGCGGGGGGGACTCCTAGCACAGATACGCAGTATTTT.

This chain connects TRBV7-3 to TRBJ2-1, with D possibly matching TRBD1 (5 bases). In germline, CDR1 is SGHTA, CDR2 FQGTGA. Trimming removed 8 bases from V and 6 bases from J, with 14 bases in between. This CDR3 comprises 13 residues. CDR3 loop: CASGPGTGNEQFF. CDR3 DNA: TGTGCCAGCGGCCCCGGCACAGGCAATGAGCAGTTCTTC.